This TCR beta chain was documented in a study of shared clonotypes between healthy human individuals. This CDR3 comprises 15 residues. The V gene's germline CDR1 is SGHKS and CDR2 YYEKEE (reference sequence). Trimming pared 0 bases from V and 0 bases from J, leaving 9 bases between. This clone appeared a single time. The method was immunoSEQ multiplex PCR; TCRdb's version includes in-frame clones alone and lacks a portion of them. The table shows 2 million to 2.5 million clones, with 92% occurring only once. The receptor was derived from a man in his late teens or twenties in good health. Some clones in this sample may be carry-over from other donors' samples. The sample consisted of naive CD4+ T cells from PBMCs. Subset: CD45RA+ positively selected. The V and J genes are TRBV5-5 and TRBJ1-2; possibly TRBD1 for D (5 bases). This CDR3 reads CASSLDGGSNYGYTF. CDR3 coding DNA: TGTGCCAGCAGCTTGGACGGGGGATCTAACTATGGCTACACCTTC.